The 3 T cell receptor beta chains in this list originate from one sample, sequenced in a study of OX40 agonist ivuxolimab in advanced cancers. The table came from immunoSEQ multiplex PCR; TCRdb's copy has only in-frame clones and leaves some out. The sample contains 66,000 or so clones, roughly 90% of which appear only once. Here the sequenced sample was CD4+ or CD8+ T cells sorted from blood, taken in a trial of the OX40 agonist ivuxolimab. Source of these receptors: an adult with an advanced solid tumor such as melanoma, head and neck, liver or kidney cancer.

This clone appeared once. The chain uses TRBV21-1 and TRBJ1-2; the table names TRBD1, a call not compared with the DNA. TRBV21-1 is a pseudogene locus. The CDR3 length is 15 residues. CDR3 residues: CAIPKTGARFNGYTF. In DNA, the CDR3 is TGTGCCATCCCCAAAACAGGGGCCCGCTTTAATGGCTACACCTTC.

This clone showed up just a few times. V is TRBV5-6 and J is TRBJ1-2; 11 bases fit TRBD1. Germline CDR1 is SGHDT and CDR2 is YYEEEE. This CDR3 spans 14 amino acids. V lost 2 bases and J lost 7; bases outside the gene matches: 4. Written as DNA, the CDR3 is TGTGCCAGCAGCTTCGGACAGGGGGCAGGTGGCTACACCTTC. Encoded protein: CASSFGQGAGGYTF.

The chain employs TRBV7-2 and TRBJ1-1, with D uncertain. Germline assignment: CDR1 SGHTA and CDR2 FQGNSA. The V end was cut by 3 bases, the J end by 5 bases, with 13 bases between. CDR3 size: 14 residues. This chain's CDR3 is CASSFLRSRTEAFF. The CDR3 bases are TGTGCCAGCAGCTTCCTTCGGAGCCGGACTGAAGCTTTCTTT.